This is a list of T cell receptor beta chains from one sample in a study of memory CD4+ T cells and cytomegalovirus serostatus. Profiling relied on immunoSEQ multiplex PCR, and the TCRdb table lists in-frame clones only, not all of them. The table has some 52,000 clones, around three quarters seen once. Sample: memory CD4+ T cells from blood. These receptors all come from an adult in good health and CMV-seronegative. Both conserved end residues are part of each CDR3. A D gene is named only where the DNA matches it firmly. A row's size may be missing; if present it is once, few, many or a size class.

CDR3 DNA: TGTGCCAGCACCCCGACAGGGGCTTATAATTCACCCCTCCACTTT
CDR3 protein: CASTPTGAYNSPLHF
J gene: TRBJ1-6
D gene: TRBD1
V gene: TRBV5-6
clone size: few

CDR3 DNA: TGTGCCAGCAGTGAAACCAGAACCCCGGGGGAGACCCAGTACTTC
CDR3 protein: CASSETRTPGETQYF
J gene: TRBJ2-5
D gene: .
V gene: TRBV6-1
clone size: .

CDR3 DNA: TGTGCCATCAGTGATCCATTAAAACAGGGAGTTGGGACAGATACGCAGTATTTT
CDR3 protein: CAISDPLKQGVGTDTQYF
J gene: TRBJ2-3
D gene: .
V gene: TRBV10-3
clone size: .

CDR3 DNA: TGCAGCGTATGGGTTAGCACAGATACGCAGTATTTT
CDR3 protein: CSVWVSTDTQYF
J gene: TRBJ2-3
D gene: .
V gene: TRBV29-1
clone size: few

CDR3 DNA: TGCGCCAGCAGCCAAGCATACAGGGTTGAAGCTTTCTTT
CDR3 protein: CASSQAYRVEAFF
J gene: TRBJ1-1
D gene: .
V gene: TRBV4-1
clone size: few

CDR3 DNA: TGCGCCAGCAGCTTGGACCTACTTGGCTACACCTTC
CDR3 protein: CASSLDLLGYTF
J gene: TRBJ1-2
D gene: .
V gene: TRBV5-1
clone size: once

CDR3 DNA: TGTGCCTGGAAAGGGAATAATTCACCCCTCCACTTT
CDR3 protein: CAWKGNNSPLHF
J gene: TRBJ1-6
D gene: .
V gene: TRBV30
clone size: .

CDR3 DNA: TGTGCCAGCAGCATGGGACTAGCGGGAGAACCCCACCAGTACTTC
CDR3 protein: CASSMGLAGEPHQYF
J gene: TRBJ2-5
D gene: TRBD2
V gene: TRBV9
clone size: .

CDR3 DNA: TGTGCCAGTAGTGGCTCACACGGGTCGAACACTGAAGCTTTCTTT
CDR3 protein: CASSGSHGSNTEAFF
J gene: TRBJ1-1
D gene: .
V gene: TRBV19
clone size: .

CDR3 DNA: TGTGCCAGCAGTGAAGTGGCTACGCAGTATTTT
CDR3 protein: CASSEVATQYF
J gene: TRBJ2-3
D gene: .
V gene: TRBV2
clone size: .

CDR3 DNA: TGTGCCAGCAGCTTAGTTCCCGCGGGGGGGCCCAATGAGCAGTTCTTC
CDR3 protein: CASSLVPAGGPNEQFF
J gene: TRBJ2-1
D gene: TRBD2
V gene: TRBV7-3
clone size: .

CDR3 DNA: TGTGCCAGCAGGGGCGCCACAGGGGGCATAACCAAAAACATTCAGTACTTC
CDR3 protein: CASRGATGGITKNIQYF
J gene: TRBJ2-4
D gene: TRBD1
V gene: TRBV27
clone size: few

CDR3 DNA: TGCAGCCATACAGGACAGTCTTCCTACAATGAGCAGTTCTTC
CDR3 protein: CSHTGQSSYNEQFF
J gene: TRBJ2-1
D gene: .
V gene: TRBV29-1
clone size: .

CDR3 DNA: TGTGCCAGCAGCCAAGGTCTCCGCTATGGCTACACCTTC
CDR3 protein: CASSQGLRYGYTF
J gene: TRBJ1-2
D gene: .
V gene: TRBV14
clone size: .

CDR3 DNA: TGTGCCAGCAGTTTTGCCCTCCCCGGACAGCAGAAACTTTCACCCCTCCACTTT
CDR3 protein: CASSFALPGQQKLSPLHF
J gene: TRBJ1-6
D gene: .
V gene: TRBV28
clone size: .

CDR3 DNA: TGTGCCAGCAGCCAAGACTCCACTAGCGCCGGGGAGCTGTTTTTT
CDR3 protein: CASSQDSTSAGELFF
J gene: TRBJ2-2
D gene: TRBD2
V gene: TRBV4-2
clone size: .

CDR3 DNA: TGTGCCAGTAGTATAATAACAGGCTTGGGAACTGAAGCTTTCTTT
CDR3 protein: CASSIITGLGTEAFF
J gene: TRBJ1-1
D gene: .
V gene: TRBV19
clone size: many

CDR3 DNA: TGTGCCAGCAGCCTTGGGTTTCCGGGGGAGCTGTTTTTT
CDR3 protein: CASSLGFPGELFF
J gene: TRBJ2-2
D gene: .
V gene: TRBV11-3
clone size: .

CDR3 DNA: TGCGCCAGCAGCTTGGGCGGTGGCAGCTTGAACACTGAAGCTTTCTTT
CDR3 protein: CASSLGGGSLNTEAFF
J gene: TRBJ1-1
D gene: .
V gene: TRBV5-1
clone size: .

CDR3 DNA: TGTGCCACCTGCCAGGGCCCTCTAAGGGCCAACGTCCTGACTTTC
CDR3 protein: CATCQGPLRANVLTF
J gene: TRBJ2-6
D gene: .
V gene: TRBV6-4
clone size: once

CDR3 DNA: TGTGCCAGCAGTTACTGGGACAGTAATGAAAAACTGTTTTTT
CDR3 protein: CASSYWDSNEKLFF
J gene: TRBJ1-4
D gene: TRBD1
V gene: TRBV5-8
clone size: .

CDR3 DNA: TGTGCCAGCAGTGACACGGACAGGCCCACTGAAGCTTTCTTT
CDR3 protein: CASSDTDRPTEAFF
J gene: TRBJ1-1
D gene: TRBD1
V gene: TRBV6-4
clone size: .

CDR3 DNA: TGTGCCAGCAGTTTCTGGAATTCACCCCTCCACTTT
CDR3 protein: CASSFWNSPLHF
J gene: TRBJ1-6
D gene: .
V gene: TRBV28
clone size: .

CDR3 DNA: TGTGCCAGCAGCGGGAGGACAGGGGGCGGCTACACCTTC
CDR3 protein: CASSGRTGGGYTF
J gene: TRBJ1-2
D gene: TRBD1
V gene: TRBV7-2
clone size: few

CDR3 DNA: TGTGCCACCAGCAGAGGGGGACAGCCTAACCAAGAGACCCAGTACTTC
CDR3 protein: CATSRGGQPNQETQYF
J gene: TRBJ2-5
D gene: TRBD1
V gene: TRBV15
clone size: few

CDR3 DNA: TGTGCCAGCAGCCAATCTAAAGCATACTCCTACGAGCAGTACTTC
CDR3 protein: CASSQSKAYSYEQYF
J gene: TRBJ2-7
D gene: .
V gene: TRBV4-2
clone size: .

CDR3 DNA: TGTGCCAGCAAGGGGACAGGGAAGTATGACGGCTACACCTTC
CDR3 protein: CASKGTGKYDGYTF
J gene: TRBJ1-2
D gene: TRBD1
V gene: TRBV6-5
clone size: .

CDR3 DNA: TGTGCCAGCAGTCGGGGAAGGACAGGGGATGAAAAACTGTTTTTT
CDR3 protein: CASSRGRTGDEKLFF
J gene: TRBJ1-4
D gene: TRBD1
V gene: TRBV28
clone size: .

CDR3 DNA: TGTGCCAGCAGTTACTGGATGGGGGAGACCCAGTACTTC
CDR3 protein: CASSYWMGETQYF
J gene: TRBJ2-5
D gene: .
V gene: TRBV6-5
clone size: .

CDR3 DNA: TGTGCCAGCAGCTTGGGACTAGTATCAAACGAGCAGTACTTC
CDR3 protein: CASSLGLVSNEQYF
J gene: TRBJ2-7
D gene: .
V gene: TRBV5-5
clone size: .

CDR3 DNA: TGTGCCAGCAGTGAAGTGAGTGGAACCTACGAGCAGTACTTC
CDR3 protein: CASSEVSGTYEQYF
J gene: TRBJ2-7
D gene: .
V gene: TRBV6-1
clone size: .

CDR3 DNA: TGTGCCAGCAGCTTTACGGTTCTGGGTCCGGCCCAGCATTTT
CDR3 protein: CASSFTVLGPAQHF
J gene: TRBJ1-5
D gene: .
V gene: TRBV7-2
clone size: few

CDR3 DNA: TGTGCCACCAGCAGAGAGGGCGGAATGAACACTGAAGCTTTCTTT
CDR3 protein: CATSREGGMNTEAFF
J gene: TRBJ1-1
D gene: .
V gene: TRBV15
clone size: .

CDR3 DNA: TGTGCCAGCAACCCAACCTCGGGGGGGTCGGCTGAAGCTTTCTTT
CDR3 protein: CASNPTSGGSAEAFF
J gene: TRBJ1-1
D gene: .
V gene: TRBV6-1
clone size: .

CDR3 DNA: TGTGCCAGCAGCCCCTGGCTCGAGCAGTACTTC
CDR3 protein: CASSPWLEQYF
J gene: TRBJ2-7
D gene: .
V gene: TRBV14
clone size: .

CDR3 DNA: TGCAGCGGCTACCGGGACCCAGTGAATACGCAGTATTTT
CDR3 protein: CSGYRDPVNTQYF
J gene: TRBJ2-3
D gene: .
V gene: TRBV29-1
clone size: .

CDR3 DNA: TGTGCCAGCAGCCTCGTAAGAGGCTACGAGCAGTACTTC
CDR3 protein: CASSLVRGYEQYF
J gene: TRBJ2-7
D gene: .
V gene: TRBV5-8
clone size: few

CDR3 DNA: TGTGCCAGCAGCCGGGGACAGGACCATGGCTACACCTTC
CDR3 protein: CASSRGQDHGYTF
J gene: TRBJ1-2
D gene: TRBD1
V gene: TRBV13
clone size: .

CDR3 DNA: TGTGCCATCAGTGAAGGACAGGGTTGGCGGGATACGCAGTATTTT
CDR3 protein: CAISEGQGWRDTQYF
J gene: TRBJ2-3
D gene: TRBD1
V gene: TRBV10-3
clone size: .

CDR3 DNA: TGTGCCAGCAGGCACAGGGTCAGGGACGAGCAGTACTTC
CDR3 protein: CASRHRVRDEQYF
J gene: TRBJ2-7
D gene: .
V gene: TRBV6-6
clone size: .

CDR3 DNA: TGTGCCAGCAGCGAGGGGTGGACAGGGGTAACCTACGAGCAGTACTTC
CDR3 protein: CASSEGWTGVTYEQYF
J gene: TRBJ2-7
D gene: TRBD1
V gene: TRBV9
clone size: .

CDR3 DNA: TGTGCCAGCAGCCGGGGCTCCTCGAGCCTCGGTCAAGAGACCCAGTACTTC
CDR3 protein: CASSRGSSSLGQETQYF
J gene: TRBJ2-5
D gene: .
V gene: TRBV5-8
clone size: .

CDR3 DNA: TGTGCCAGCAGCTTGGGGCTAGCGGGAGGTGCCTACGAGCAGTACTTC
CDR3 protein: CASSLGLAGGAYEQYF
J gene: TRBJ2-7
D gene: TRBD2
V gene: TRBV5-8
clone size: .